This T cell receptor beta chain was sequenced in a study of T cell repertoires in ileal Crohn's disease (dated 2019 in TCRdb). Regarding the complete study: The median duration of disease was approximately 7.9 years, and at the time of surgery about a third of patients were active smokers. A total of 171 mucosal samples from about 50 patients were sequenced, with samples obtained at several locations on the surgical specimen and at postoperative endoscopy. The study was conducted in parallel with a multicentre cohort that was designed to identify predictors of early endoscopic recurrence following ileocolonic resection. A prospective multicentre cohort supplied the 55 or so Crohn's disease patients whose TCR repertoires were analysed. Neoterminal ileum biopsies obtained at postoperative colonoscopy were designated as M6 samples. Roughly half of the patients were given postoperative therapy, with about a dozen receiving thiopurines and fewer than 20 receiving anti-TNF agents. Endoscopic postoperative recurrence was defined by a Rutgeerts score above i0. Surgery was performed for a complication in all patients, with stricturing disease in roughly 60% and penetrating disease in 39%. What the authors observed across the whole study: Compared with CD4 T cells, sorted CD8 T cells held more high-frequency clones, which suggests that the mucosal expansions were mostly CD8. A significantly higher proportion of clonal expansions was observed in active smokers at surgery than in non-smokers (roughly 27% vs 19%, p=0.02). Endoscopic recurrence was found to be associated with higher high-frequency clone percentages at surgery, and recurrence was observed in all patients with clonality above 26.8% (18/57). Postoperative endoscopy timing varied within the first year after surgery, with a median delay of about 7 months. Only a subgroup of patients, of unstated size, had their mucosal CD4 and CD8 T cells sorted and sequenced.

The germline V gene supplies CDR1 MNHEY and CDR2 SVGAGI. The CDR3 spans 12 residues, from the cysteine through the phenylalanine. CDR3 DNA is the only sequence kept; it has 36 bases, read in frame from the first base. V and J lose 4 bases and 14 bases, and a span of 15 bases separates them. Read against the paper, the sample's time point label means: neoterminal ileum biopsy at postoperative endoscopy, about 6 months after surgery. Eligible patients were adults with ileal or ileocolonic Crohn's disease who had an indication for ileocolonic resection. Whole ileal mucosal biopsies were kept frozen at -80 degrees C prior to DNA extraction. Genomic DNA was extracted from frozen whole biopsies using a TRizol-based method and was quantified with a NanoDrop 2000 spectrophotometer. Of note for this clone: The antigen it binds to is not known. No much larger clonotype is one base removed from it; base qualities were not supplied.

About 500 nanograms of biopsy DNA per sample were submitted for commercial TCRB immunosequencing. Adaptive Biotechnology amplified the CDR3 regions from genomic DNA with a two-step multiplex PCR designed to control amplification bias. Primers for every V and J gene segment were used in the first PCR, and barcodes and Illumina adapters were added in the second PCR. CDR3 libraries were sequenced using an Illumina instrument. The study's processing was this. The analysis drew on both the pipelines supplied by the vendor and custom analysis of the raw data in R/Bioconductor running R version 3.3.0. Clonality, which ranges from 0 to 1, was calculated as the inverse of the normalised Shannon entropy across all productive clones. The repertoire share taken up by the top 100 clones defined high-frequency clones, and only clones that passed a 95% confidence test were kept. Overlap between samples was measured with the Morisita-Horn index, while repertoire diversity was measured with the Simpson index. In its TCRdb copy, this immuneACCESS table keeps in-frame sequences only and misses some clones. Where compared with another copy, unresolved V genes explain less than half of these, and the others have no known cause. The D gene and trimming were derived from the DNA, and the V and J assignments and clone size from that table. This sample has 9,500 to 11,000 clones in its table, and over 60% of those were observed once. The ten largest clones add up to approximately 8% of the sample.

The TCR originated in an adult with Crohn's disease. The sequenced sample was ileal tissue. The chain is made from TRBV6-5 and TRBJ2-1; possibly the D gene is TRBD1, per 5 matching bases. The DNA reads as follows: TGTGCCAGCAGTTCCGGATGGGGCCGGAAGTTCTTC. Its amino acids are CASSSGWGRKFF.